The T cell receptor (beta chain) under discussion was sequenced for a study of beta chain features in type 1 diabetes. Study details: Age and gender were similar between patients and healthy donors, as were cell yields. Summed over all samples, the examined sorted cells came to under 110,000,000.

The CDR3 contains 15 residues. CDR1 is LNHDA and CDR2 is SQIVND in the germline V gene (reference sequence). The V gene lost 5 bases and the J gene lost 5 bases, with 15 bases spanning the gap. In regard to this clone: Its target is unknown.

Study-wide points: Within each of all four CD4+ subsets, Type 1 diabetes patients had TCRB CDR3s that were moderately but significantly shorter. In the patient group, naive, central memory and Treg TCRB repertoires seemed more alike than in the healthy donor group.

Every bit of the isolated RNA underwent reverse transcription, so sequencing read expressed TCRB transcripts. Here immunoSEQ multiplex PCR was the method, and the copy in TCRdb shows in-frame clones only, minus some. Of hundreds of thousands of clones listed, 30% are singletons. The clonotype was recovered from a young man in good health. Material for sequencing was naive CD4+ T cells from blood. The chain employs TRBV19 and TRBJ2-2; D gene ambiguous. As DNA, the CDR3 is TGTGCCAGTAGTCCGCTCCTAGGTCAAACCGGGGAGCTGTTTTTT. Its translation is CASSPLLGQTGELFF.